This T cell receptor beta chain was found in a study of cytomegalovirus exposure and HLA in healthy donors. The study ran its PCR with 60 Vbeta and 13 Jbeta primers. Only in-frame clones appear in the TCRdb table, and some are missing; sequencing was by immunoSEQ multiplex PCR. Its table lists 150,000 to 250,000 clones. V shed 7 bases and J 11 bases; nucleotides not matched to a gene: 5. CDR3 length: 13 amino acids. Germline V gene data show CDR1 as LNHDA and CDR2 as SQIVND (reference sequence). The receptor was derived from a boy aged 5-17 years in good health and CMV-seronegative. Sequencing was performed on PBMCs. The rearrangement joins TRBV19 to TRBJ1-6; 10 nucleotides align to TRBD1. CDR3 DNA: TGTGCCAGTAAGGGGACAGGGGTTACACCCCTCCACTTT. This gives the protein CASKGTGVTPLHF.